The 12 T cell receptor beta chains presented below share a single source sample, sequenced in a study of blood T cell repertoires in COVID-19 (dated by TCRdb to the early 2020s). Libraries came from the immunoSEQ multiplex PCR assay. TCRdb provides this immuneACCESS table in a form limited to in-frame rearrangements. Some clones are lacking; in checked studies, under half of them reflect an unresolved V gene, and why the rest are absent is not known. For this sample the table gives tens of thousands of clones, of which about 82% were detected only once. Jointly, the top ten make up about a quarter of the sample. Source material: peripheral blood. The receptors were gathered from a human donor with active COVID-19. The donor label of this sample is uncertain.

This chain connects TRBV3-1 (or the pseudogene TRBV3-2) to TRBJ2-1, with 14 bases identical to TRBD2. The V segment lost 5 bases and the J segment 7 bases; nucleotides outside the gene matches: 7. Germline CDR1 and CDR2: LGHDT and YNNKEL (reference sequence). The CDR3 runs 16 residues. CDR3 region: CASSSSTSGRENEQFF. DNA of the CDR3: TGTGCCAGCAGCTCGTCGACTAGCGGGAGGGAGAATGAGCAGTTCTTC.

The chain carries TRBV6-5 and TRBJ2-7; TRBD1 agrees at 9 bases. Trimming removed 6 bases from V and 3 bases from J; junction bases left unmatched: 3. The CDR3 is 13 residues long. The germline V gene encodes CDR1 MNHEY and CDR2 SVGAGI. The CDR3 DNA reads as TGTGCCAGCAGAGCGACAGGGGGCTACGAGCAGTACTTC. Its protein product is CASRATGGYEQYF.

The chain couples TRBV7-8 to TRBJ2-5, with a weak D call TRBD1 (6 bases). Trimming shortened V by 1 base and J by 3 bases, and 9 bases separated the two germline ends. The CDR3 totals 14 residues. Looked up from germline, CDR1 is SGHVS and CDR2 is FQNEAQ. Here the CDR3 DNA reads TGTGCCAGCAGCTTAGACCGGACAGAAGAGACCCAGTACTTC. It translates to CASSLDRTEETQYF.

V usage is TRBV5-1 and J usage is TRBJ1-1, with TRBD1 matching over 7 bases. Germline V gene lookup returns CDR1 SGHRS and CDR2 YFSETQ. This CDR3 is 16 amino acids long. V gave up 2 bases and J gave up 0 bases; unmatched junction bases: 7. The CDR3 DNA reads as TGCGCCAGCAGCTTAGGGACAGCCGTCCTGAACACTGAAGCTTTCTTT. Protein: CASSLGTAVLNTEAFF.

V gene TRBV7-2 combines with J gene TRBJ2-5; possibly TRBD1 for D (5 bases). The CDR3 extends over 15 amino acids. The germline gives CDR1 SGHTA, CDR2 FQGNSA. V lost 0 bases and J 1 base, leaving 9 bases between the germline ends. Here the CDR3 DNA reads TGTGCCAGCAGCTTAGCGCAGGGCGTCCAAGAGACCCAGTACTTC. Its translation: CASSLAQGVQETQYF.

This clone was found once. The CDR3: CSVGGTSKNNEQFF. CDR3 DNA: TGCAGCGTTGGCGGGACTAGCAAGAACAATGAGCAGTTCTTC. This rearrangement joins TRBV29-1 to TRBJ2-1; 9 bases agree with TRBD2. Germline values: CDR1 SQVTM, CDR2 ANQGSEA. This CDR3 has 14 amino acids. V trimming: 4 bases; J trimming: 5 bases; junction bases outside the gene matches: 6.

CDR3 nucleotides: TGTGCCAGCAGCTTAGAAGGGACTAGCGGGAGAATGGAGCAGTTCTTC. The encoded protein is CASSLEGTSGRMEQFF. The rearrangement links TRBV11-3 to TRBJ2-1; 14 bases map to TRBD2. Trimming cost V 0 bases and J 10 bases; bases outside gene matches: 5. The CDR3 contains 16 residues. The germline CDR1 and CDR2 sequences are SGHNT and YENEEA. The complete variable domain, with remaining parts taken from reference TRBV11-3 and TRBJ2-1, reads EAGVVQSPRYKIIEKKQPVAFWCNPISGHNTLYWYLQNLGQGPELLIRYENEEAVDDSQLPKDRFSAERLKGVDSTLKIQPAELGDSAVYLCASSLEGTSGRMEQFFGPGTRLTVL.

V and J are TRBV2 and TRBJ2-7; D may be TRBD2 (5 bases). Germline lookup yields CDR1 SNHLY and CDR2 FYNNEI. CDR3 size: 11 residues. Trimming took 5 bases from V and 7 from J, leaving 9 bases between them. CDR3 residues: CASSPPGEQYF. In DNA, the CDR3 is TGTGCCAGCAGTCCCCCGGGGGAGCAGTACTTC.

V is TRBV11-2 and J is TRBJ1-6; no definite D call. CDR3 length equals 14 residues. Germline-derived CDR1 and CDR2 are SGHAT and FQNNGV. Trimming removed 4 bases at V and 5 bases at J, with 9 bases between. In nucleotides, the CDR3 is TGTGCCAGCAGCTCTGGCAGGAATAATTCACCCCTCCACTTT. It translates to CASSSGRNNSPLHF.

This clone was found once. The rearrangement uses TRBV19 and TRBJ2-7, with TRBD2 identical over 16 bases. CDR1 and CDR2 (germline): LNHDA, SQIVND (reference sequence). This CDR3 contains 15 residues. V was clipped by 5 bases and J by 3 bases; unmatched bases: 1. The CDR3 loop is CASSGTSGGGYEQYF. The CDR3 DNA reads as TGTGCCAGTAGTGGGACTAGCGGGGGGGGCTACGAGCAGTACTTC.

V and J are TRBV24-1 and TRBJ2-2, with 7 positions matching TRBD2. The CDR3 contains 17 residues. Germline values: CDR1 KGHDR, CDR2 SFDVKD. V shed 4 bases and J 0 bases; nucleotides not matched to a gene: 7. CDR3 sequence reads: CATSDPGSGTNTGELFF. In DNA form, the CDR3 reads TGTGCCACCAGTGACCCGGGGAGCGGGACGAACACCGGGGAGCTGTTTTTT.

This clone was counted a single time. The chain is built from TRBV5-1 and TRBJ2-1; D is uncertain. The germline V gene has CDR1 SGHRS and CDR2 YFSETQ. The V end lost 4 bases, the J end lost 0 bases, and 8 bases lay between the germline ends. The CDR3 is made up of 14 amino acids. The CDR3 DNA sequence: TGCGCCAGCAGCAAACCGAGCTCCTACAATGAGCAGTTCTTC. Translating it yields CASSKPSSYNEQFF. Full variable domain (remainder filled in from reference TRBV5-1 and TRBJ2-1): KAGVTQTPRYLIKTRGQQVTLSCSPISGHRSVSWYQQTPGQGLQFLFEYFSETQRNKGNFPGRFSGRQFSNSRSEMNVSTLELGDSALYLCASSKPSSYNEQFFGPGTRLTVL.